The 14 T cell receptor beta chains below all came from one sample that was sequenced in a study of OX40 agonist ivuxolimab in advanced cancers. Clones were sequenced by immunoSEQ multiplex PCR, and TCRdb holds only the in-frame ones, with some missing. The sample carries some 96,000 clones, 75% to 95% recorded once. The starting material was CD4+ or CD8+ T cells sorted from blood, obtained in a trial of the OX40 agonist ivuxolimab. The receptor source for this set is an adult with an advanced solid tumor such as melanoma, head and neck, liver or kidney cancer.

The chain is built from TRBV29-1 and TRBJ1-5, with 10 bases matching TRBD1. The CDR3 totals 15 residues. Per germline, CDR1 SQVTM and CDR2 ANQGSEA. After removal of 6 bases from V and 7 bases from J, the junction contained 12 bases not matched to a gene. In DNA form, the CDR3 reads TGCAGCGTAGCATTGGGACAGGGGCAAGGACAGCCCCAGCATTTT. Residues: CSVALGQGQGQPQHF. Looking up the rest from reference TRBV29-1 and TRBJ1-5 gives the full variable domain: SAVISQKPSRDICQRGTSLTIQCQVDSQVTMMFWYRQQPGQSLTLIATANQGSEATYESGFVIDKFPISRPNLTFSTLTVSNMSPEDSSIYLCSVALGQGQGQPQHFGDGTRLSIL.

The genes are TRBV5-1 and TRBJ2-1; D is undetermined. Germline CDR1 SGHRS, CDR2 YFSETQ. Trimming removed 9 bases at V and 8 bases at J, with 9 bases between. This CDR3 comprises 10 residues. CDR3 sequence: CANPADEQFF. The CDR3 DNA follows: TGCGCCAACCCTGCAGATGAGCAGTTCTTC.

The CDR3 loop is CASSLGGAGYEQYF. CDR3 nucleotide sequence: TGTGCCAGCAGTCTGGGGGGGGCGGGTTACGAGCAGTACTTC. The chain uses TRBV6-6 and TRBJ2-7; tentative D call: TRBD2 (7 bases). With 5 bases removed from V and 4 bases from J, the gap between germline ends came to 15 bases. The CDR3 spans 14 residues. Germline assignment: CDR1 MNHNY and CDR2 SVGAGI (reference sequence).

DNA for the CDR3: TGCGCCAGCAGCTTCGGCGGGGAAAACATTCAGTACTTC. It codes for CASSFGGENIQYF. This chain uses TRBV5-1 with TRBJ2-4; the D gene is possibly TRBD2 (6 bases). The CDR3 is 13 residues long. V shed 2 bases and J shed 5 bases, with 8 bases lying between them. The V gene's germline CDR1 is SGHRS and CDR2 YFSETQ.

Notes on this clone: The junction departs from germline at one end; a sequencing error may be responsible. The chain combines TRBV2 with TRBJ2-4; TRBD1 matches at 7 bases. CDR3 length: 11 amino acids. The V gene's germline CDR1 is SNHLY and CDR2 FYNNEI. The CDR3 DNA is TGTGCCAGCACCTGGACAGGCCGTACCTTCTTC. It translates to CASTWTGRTFF.

The CDR3 reads CAIRTSGGSTDTQYF. The CDR3 region has the DNA TGTGCCATCAGGACTAGCGGGGGGAGCACAGATACGCAGTATTTT. The chain joins TRBV10-3 to TRBJ2-3, with 13 bases fitting TRBD2. Trimming removed 6 bases from V and 0 bases from J; junction bases left unmatched: 0. This CDR3 is 15 amino acids long. The germline gives CDR1 ENHRY, CDR2 SYGVKD.

This chain joins TRBV7-2 and TRBJ2-1; D gene ambiguous. This CDR3 region has 13 residues. V was pared by 5 bases and J by 8 bases, with 13 bases between. Germline CDR1 is SGHTA and CDR2 is FQGNSA. In nucleotides, the CDR3 is TGTGCCAGCAGCGCCTCACCGAATTATGAGCAGTTCTTC. Translating gives CASSASPNYEQFF.

The genes are TRBV6-5 and TRBJ2-7; weak D call: TRBD2 (5 bases). There are 15 residues in the CDR3. Germline V gene data show CDR1 as MNHEY and CDR2 as SVGAGI. V was trimmed by 0 bases and J by 3 bases, leaving 12 bases between them. CDR3 sequence reads: CASSYSGLAYYEQYF. Written as DNA, the CDR3 is TGTGCCAGCAGTTACTCGGGCCTAGCCTACTACGAGCAGTACTTC.

The rearrangement joins TRBV30 to TRBJ2-1; D is possibly TRBD2 (5 bases). The CDR3 runs to 15 residues. CDR1 and CDR2 from the germline V gene are GTSNPN and SVGIG (reference sequence). V was pared by 2 bases and J by 5 bases, with 16 bases between. This CDR3 reads CAWSRPRGLHNEQFF. The CDR3 DNA reads TGTGCCTGGAGTCGCCCCCGGGGTCTTCACAATGAGCAGTTCTTC.

This chain connects TRBV29-1 to TRBJ2-5; no definite D call. CDR1 is SQVTM and CDR2 is ANQGSEA in the germline V gene. The CDR3 sequence is 16 residues long. Between the trimmed V and J ends, which lost 4 bases and 5 bases, there was a span of 23 bases. The CDR3 nucleotides read TGCAGCGTTGTTGGACCGCCGACGGGTGTAGGGGAGACCCAGTACTTC. As protein: CSVVGPPTGVGETQYF.

The gene calls are TRBV29-1 and TRBJ2-7, with D perhaps matching TRBD1 (6 bases). Per the germline V gene, CDR1 is SQVTM and CDR2 is ANQGSEA. V was clipped by 4 bases and J by 6 bases, with 13 bases between them. CDR3 length equals 12 residues. This CDR3 reads CSVVTGISEQYF. DNA of the CDR3: TGCAGCGTTGTTACAGGGATTTCCGAGCAGTACTTC.

The count of this clone is one. The J gene is TRBJ1-4, the V gene TRBV18, with a tentative D call TRBD1 (6 bases). CDR1 is KGHSH and CDR2 is LQKENI in the germline V gene. Deletions cut 6 bases from V and 12 bases from J, with 23 bases between. CDR3 length: 15 amino acids. DNA of the CDR3: TGTGCCAGCTCTCCGTGGACAGAGCCTAGTAAGGAACTGTTTTTT. Protein product: CASSPWTEPSKELFF.

The chain carries TRBV4-3 and TRBJ2-2; D is undetermined. The V end lost 2 bases, the J end lost 0 bases, and 10 bases lay between the germline ends. Per the germline V gene, CDR1 is LGHNA and CDR2 is YSLEER. The CDR3 is made up of 16 amino acids. CDR3 sequence reads: CASSQNYLTNTGELFF. The CDR3 DNA is TGCGCCAGCAGCCAAAACTACCTGACGAACACCGGGGAGCTGTTTTTT.

CDR3 region: CASSERDRVNIQYF. The DNA for the CDR3 is TGTGCCAGCAGTGAAAGGGACAGGGTTAACATTCAGTACTTC. The chain links TRBV6-1 to TRBJ2-4; 9 bases agree with TRBD1. The trim removed 2 bases at V and 7 bases at J, leaving 3 bases unmatched. The CDR3 totals 14 residues. From germline, CDR1 is MNHNS and CDR2 SASEGT.